The next 19 T cell receptor beta chains were all read from a single sample in a study of CD8+ T cells in alopecia areata. As to treatment: oral pan-JAK inhibitor, 5-10 mg twice daily. RNA was isolated and reverse transcribed to cDNA, the sequencing template. Clones were read by immunoSEQ multiplex PCR, and TCRdb kept only the in-frame ones, dropping some. The repertoire holds some 200,000 clones, over 45% seen once, with approximately 5.1% in the top ten. The material was CD4+ T cells sorted from blood, obtained at week 24, from a patient treated with tofacitinib. All receptors come from a human donor with alopecia areata.

This sequence joins TRBV5-1 and TRBJ2-1; 8 positions match TRBD1. The germline V gene has CDR1 SGHRS and CDR2 YFSETQ. The CDR3 totals 15 residues. Losses at the gene ends were 5 bases for V and 6 bases for J; bases not matched to a gene: 10. Here the CDR3 DNA reads TGCGCCAGCAGGCCGACAGGGGATGCCGCCAATGAGCAGTTCTTC. Translation gives CASRPTGDAANEQFF.

The chain recombines TRBV4-2 with TRBJ2-5; D may be TRBD1 (6 bases). This CDR3 has 14 amino acids. Germline assignment: CDR1 LGHNA and CDR2 YNFKEQ. V was pared by 4 bases and J by 5 bases, with 14 bases between. The CDR3 DNA follows: TGTGCCAGCAGCCTCAAGGGGGTGGGGGAGACCCAGTACTTC. As protein: CASSLKGVGETQYF.

This clone came up a few times. The chain couples TRBV13 to TRBJ2-1; 9 bases line up with TRBD2. Germline loops: CDR1 PRHDT, CDR2 FYEKMQ (reference sequence). With 0 bases clipped from V and 11 bases from J, the junction kept 5 bases outside the gene matches. The CDR3 spans 14 residues. The chain's CDR3 is CASSLGLSSGKQFF. The DNA for the CDR3 is TGTGCCAGCAGCTTAGGCCTCTCTAGCGGGAAGCAGTTCTTC.

The chain uses TRBV28 and TRBJ2-2; the match to TRBD2 covers 8 bases. The CDR3 extends over 18 amino acids. V was clipped by 6 bases and J by 5 bases; unmatched bases: 17. Germline V gene lookup returns CDR1 MDHEN and CDR2 SYDVKM. CDR3 sequence: CASSHGPRSGSYTGELFF. CDR3 coding DNA: TGTGCCAGCAGCCATGGGCCCCGGAGCGGGAGCTATACCGGGGAGCTGTTTTTT.

The V gene is TRBV18, the J gene TRBJ1-5; a weak D match, TRBD1 (6 bases). Germline assignment: CDR1 KGHSH and CDR2 LQKENI. The V end lost 5 bases, the J end lost 2 bases, and 16 bases lay between the germline ends. The CDR3 length is 16 residues. Here the CDR3 DNA reads TGTGCCAGCTCAAGTGCGTCAGGGGCGGGCAATCAGCCCCAGCATTTT. Its protein product is CASSSASGAGNQPQHF. Variable domain in full (rest from reference TRBV18 and TRBJ1-5): NAGVMQNPRHLVRRRGQEARLRCSPMKGHSHVYWYRQLPEEGLKFMVYLQKENIIDESGMPKERFSAEFPKEGPSILRIQQVVRGDSAAYFCASSSASGAGNQPQHFGDGTRLSIL.

The genes are TRBV27 and TRBJ1-2; maybe TRBD1 (5 bases). The germline V gene encodes CDR1 MNHEY and CDR2 SMNVEV (reference sequence). The ends were cut back, 6 bases at V and 6 bases at J, with 17 bases in the middle. This CDR3 has 14 residues. In nucleotides, the CDR3 is TGTGCCAGCAGCCCCGACAGAAACTTTAATGGCTACACCTTC. Translating gives CASSPDRNFNGYTF.

The chain uses TRBV25-1 and TRBJ1-1; D unclear. The CDR3 runs to 15 residues. Germline lookup yields CDR1 MGHDK and CDR2 SYGVNS. The germline V and J ends were trimmed by 6 bases and 0 bases, with 14 bases remaining between them. The CDR3 protein is CASRKSGPMNTEAFF. As DNA, the CDR3 is TGTGCCAGCAGAAAGTCAGGACCCATGAACACTGAAGCTTTCTTT.

The chain recombines TRBV5-1 with TRBJ2-5; 8 nucleotides line up with TRBD2. J gave up 5 bases and V 4 bases, and 7 bases lay outside the gene matches. Germline V CDR1 and CDR2: SGHRS, YFSETQ. CDR3 length: 14 amino acids. This CDR3 is CASSMTGGAETQYF. DNA for the CDR3: TGCGCCAGCAGCATGACCGGGGGGGCGGAGACCCAGTACTTC.

In the case of this clone: Additional DNA sequences in this sample encode the identical CDR3. The rearrangement uses TRBV29-1 and TRBJ2-3, with 7 bases fitting TRBD2. The V gene end was trimmed by 7 bases and the J gene end by 0 bases; junction bases not matched to a gene: 7. Germline CDR1 reads SQVTM; CDR2 reads ANQGSEA. CDR3 length: 14 residues. In DNA, the CDR3 is TGCAGCGGAGGCAGCGGGATCAGCACAGATACGCAGTATTTT. The encoded protein is CSGGSGISTDTQYF.

This chain uses TRBV5-6 with TRBJ1-5; D gene unclear. This CDR3 has 12 residues. Germline CDR1 reads SGHDT; CDR2 reads YYEEEE. The V gene lost 2 bases and the J gene lost 5 bases, with 5 bases spanning the gap. CDR3 amino acids: CASSFSHQPQHF. DNA for the CDR3: TGTGCCAGCAGCTTTTCTCATCAGCCCCAGCATTTT.

The chain joins TRBV7-2 to TRBJ2-5; D uncertain. Trimming removed 5 bases at V and 2 bases at J, with 9 bases between. Looked up from germline, CDR1 is SGHTA and CDR2 is FQGNSA. The CDR3 is 13 residues long. CDR3 amino acids: CASSLLRQETQYF. CDR3 coding DNA: TGTGCCAGCAGCCTACTCAGGCAAGAGACCCAGTACTTC.

V and J are TRBV6-6 and TRBJ1-5; maybe TRBD1 (6 bases). V was cut by 8 bases and J by 11 bases, with 22 bases left in between. CDR1 and CDR2 from the germline V gene are MNHNY and SVGAGI (reference sequence). The CDR3 totals 14 residues. The CDR3 DNA follows: TGTGCCAGCGGTCCTAACAACAGGGATGGGGCCCAGCATTTT. As protein: CASGPNNRDGAQHF.

This chain links TRBV20-1 with TRBJ2-5, with D perhaps TRBD1 (5 bases). V was trimmed by 4 bases and J by 4 bases, leaving 7 bases between them. Germline V CDR1 and CDR2: DFQATT, SNEGSKA (reference sequence). The CDR3 length is 11 residues. CDR3 nucleotides: TGCAGTGCTACAGGGTTAGAGACCCAGTACTTC. Amino acid sequence: CSATGLETQYF.

The chain combines TRBV9 with TRBJ2-3, with 8 bases aligning to TRBD2. Germline CDR1 is SGDLS and CDR2 is YYNGEE. The CDR3 loop spans 17 amino acids. V was clipped by 0 bases and J by 9 bases; unmatched bases: 15. The CDR3 coding sequence is TGTGCCAGCAGCGTAGTAAGTTGGACTAGCCCACCGGGGACGCAGTATTTT. Translated: CASSVVSWTSPPGTQYF.

This rearrangement joins TRBV4-3 to TRBJ1-1; D gene unclear. Germline V gene lookup returns CDR1 LGHNA and CDR2 YSLEER. This CDR3 spans 14 amino acids. The V and J ends lost 0 bases and 1 base respectively, with 6 bases between them. DNA of the CDR3: TGCGCCAGCAGCCAAGATCGGTGGAACACTGAAGCTTTCTTT. Translation gives CASSQDRWNTEAFF.

The chain joins TRBV9 to TRBJ2-1, with a weak D call TRBD1 (5 bases). V gave up 0 bases and J gave up 5 bases, with 6 bases separating them. The CDR3 contains 13 residues. CDR1 SGDLS and CDR2 YYNGEE come from the germline V gene. The CDR3 nucleotides read TGTGCCAGCAGCGTAGCAGGGCACAATGAGCAGTTCTTC. Its translation: CASSVAGHNEQFF.

This sequence joins TRBV6-6 and TRBJ2-1, with 7 bases that match TRBD1. CDR1 is MNHNY, CDR2 SVGAGI, per germline (reference sequence). The CDR3 is made up of 14 amino acids. V lost 0 bases, J lost 6 bases, and 2 bases stayed unmatched. The CDR3 sequence is CASSYSAGGNEQFF. The CDR3 DNA reads TGTGCCAGCAGTTACTCCGCAGGGGGCAATGAGCAGTTCTTC.

This clone appeared a few times. V gene TRBV25-1 combines with J gene TRBJ2-1; tentative D call: TRBD1 (5 bases). V lost 8 bases and J lost 15, with 17 bases in between. Germline assignment: CDR1 MGHDK and CDR2 SYGVNS. CDR3 length: 11 residues. CDR3 in amino acids: CASVYKTVWFF. CDR3 DNA: TGTGCCAGCGTATACAAGACAGTTTGGTTCTTC.

This clone was seen a few times. This sequence joins TRBV9 and TRBJ1-1, with D possibly being TRBD1 (6 bases). CDR3 size: 14 residues. V was trimmed by 0 bases and J by 1 base, leaving 7 bases between them. Per germline, CDR1 SGDLS and CDR2 YYNGEE. CDR3 amino acids: CASSVGQENTEAFF. As DNA, the CDR3 is TGTGCCAGCAGCGTAGGACAGGAGAACACTGAAGCTTTCTTT.